This is a list of T cell receptor beta chains from one sample in a study of blood T cell repertoires in COVID-19. Profiling relied on immunoSEQ multiplex PCR, and the TCRdb table lists in-frame clones only, not all of them. The sample shows around 170,000 clones, 85% to 95% of them seen only once. The specimen sequenced was peripheral blood. The receptors derive from a man over 45 with acute or convalescent COVID-19. Both conserved end residues are part of each CDR3. The order of the fields is J gene, V gene, clone size, D gene, CDR3 DNA, CDR3 protein. A D gene is named only where the DNA matches it firmly. Some rows have no size entry. The others give once, few or many, or a class for an expanded clone.

TRBJ2-2 | TRBV9 | - | - | TGTGCCAGCAGCGTTTCGGGGGGCCCCGGGGAGCTGTTTTTT | CASSVSGGPGELFF
TRBJ1-2 | TRBV7-2 | - | TRBD1 | TGTGCCAGCAGCTTAGGGACAGGGGCTACCTATGGCTACACCTTC | CASSLGTGATYGYTF
TRBJ1-2 | TRBV19 | - | - | TGTGCCAGTAGTTACGAGGGCCCCTACTATGGCTACACCTTC | CASSYEGPYYGYTF
TRBJ2-5 | TRBV5-1 | - | TRBD1 | TGCGCCAGCAGCGGGACAGGGGGCAGCGAGACCCAGTACTTC | CASSGTGGSETQYF
TRBJ2-5 | TRBV5-1 | - | - | TGCGCCAGCAGCCGCGTTAGCTGGGAGACCCAGTACTTC | CASSRVSWETQYF
TRBJ2-7 | TRBV6-5 | - | - | TGTGCCAGCAGTCATAAACCTAGCGCCCTAGGGGAGCAGTACTTC | CASSHKPSALGEQYF
TRBJ1-2 | TRBV28 | - | TRBD1 | TGTGCCAGCAGTTTATACGGCCGCGGACAGGATGACTATGGCTACACCTTC | CASSLYGRGQDDYGYTF
TRBJ2-6 | TRBV28 | - | - | TGTGCCAGCAGTTTACAGGGCTCTGGGGCCAACGTCCTGACTTTC | CASSLQGSGANVLTF
TRBJ1-1 | TRBV6-5 | - | - | TGTGCCGGCAGTTTCGGGATCGGCACTGAAGCTTTCTTT | CAGSFGIGTEAFF
TRBJ1-1 | TRBV10-3 | - | - | TGTGCCATCAGTGATGAGGGAAGCACTGAAGCTTTCTTT | CAISDEGSTEAFF
TRBJ1-5 | TRBV25-1 | - | - | TGTGCCAGCAGTGCCAGGGGAAACAATCAGCCCCAGCATTTT | CASSARGNNQPQHF
TRBJ2-5 | TRBV5-4 | - | - | TGTGCCAGCAGCTTGATCGGGGTGGAGACCCAGTACTTC | CASSLIGVETQYF
TRBJ2-5 | TRBV18 | - | - | TGTGCCAGCTCACCATGGGTGCAGGGCCAGGAGACCCAGTACTTC | CASSPWVQGQETQYF
TRBJ2-1 | TRBV6-5 | - | - | TGTGCCAGCATGGACAGCTACAATGAGCAGTTCTTC | CASMDSYNEQFF
TRBJ2-3 | TRBV7-9 | - | TRBD1 | TGTGCCAGCAGCTCCGTTGGGACAGGGCGCACAGATACGCAGTATTTT | CASSSVGTGRTDTQYF
TRBJ1-1 | TRBV18 | - | TRBD1 | TGTGCCAGCTCACCAAGGGACAGATATGAAGCTTTCTTT | CASSPRDRYEAFF
TRBJ2-1 | TRBV7-6 | few | TRBD2 | TGTGCCAGCAGCTTAGGTGTTAGCGGGAGGACTGAGCAGTTCTTC | CASSLGVSGRTEQFF
TRBJ1-1 | TRBV18 | - | TRBD1 | TGTGCCAGCTCAGCGACAGGGCTGGGTGAAGCTTTCTTT | CASSATGLGEAFF
TRBJ1-5 | TRBV6-4 | - | TRBD1 | TGTGCCAGCAGTGCAGGGGGGAATCAGCCCCAGCATTTT | CASSAGGNQPQHF
TRBJ2-6 | TRBV28 | - | - | TGTGCCAGCACCTCTGGGGGCGAGGCTGGGGCCAACGTCCTGACTTTC | CASTSGGEAGANVLTF
TRBJ2-2 | TRBV28 | - | TRBD2 | TGTGCCAGCATACCTAGCGGGAGGGCTACCGGGGAGCTGTTTTTT | CASIPSGRATGELFF